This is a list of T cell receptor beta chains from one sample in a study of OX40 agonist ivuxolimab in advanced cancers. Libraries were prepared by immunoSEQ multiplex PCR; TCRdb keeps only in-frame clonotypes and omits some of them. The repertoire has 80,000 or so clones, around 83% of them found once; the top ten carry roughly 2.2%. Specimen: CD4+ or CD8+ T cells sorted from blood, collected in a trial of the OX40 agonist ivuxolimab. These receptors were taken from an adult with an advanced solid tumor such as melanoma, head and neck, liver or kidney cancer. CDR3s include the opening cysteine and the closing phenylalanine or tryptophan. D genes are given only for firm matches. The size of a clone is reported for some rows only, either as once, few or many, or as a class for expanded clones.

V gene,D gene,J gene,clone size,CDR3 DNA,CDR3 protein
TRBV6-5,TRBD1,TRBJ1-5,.,TGTGCCAGCAGACAGGGGGACGGCCCGGGGCCCCAGCATTTT,CASRQGDGPGPQHF
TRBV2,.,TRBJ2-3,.,TGTGCCAGCAGTGAAGCGGCTCATTCAGGGGATACGCAGTATTTT,CASSEAAHSGDTQYF
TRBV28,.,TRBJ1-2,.,TGTGCCAGCAGTTTAAGGATCGGTAATTATGGCTACACCTTC,CASSLRIGNYGYTF
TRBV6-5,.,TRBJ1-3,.,TGTGTCAGCAGTTACAGTCAGGGTTCTGGAAACACCATATATTTT,CVSSYSQGSGNTIYF
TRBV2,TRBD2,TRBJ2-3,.,TGTGCCAGCACCAAGCGACTAGCGGGAGGTGCTAGCACAGATACGCAGTATTTT,CASTKRLAGGASTDTQYF
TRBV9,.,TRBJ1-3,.,TGTGCCAGCAGCGTAGAGGGGGGACCTGGAAACACCATATATTTT,CASSVEGGPGNTIYF
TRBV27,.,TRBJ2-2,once,TGTGCCAGCAGTGGGCAGGGGAACACCGGGGAGCTGTTTTTT,CASSGQGNTGELFF
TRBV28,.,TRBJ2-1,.,TGTGCCAGCAGCCCCTGGGACTTGTACAATGAGCAGTTCTTC,CASSPWDLYNEQFF
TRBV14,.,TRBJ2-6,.,TGTGCCAGCAGCAACAGCGCCTCTGGGGCCAACGTCCTGACTTTC,CASSNSASGANVLTF
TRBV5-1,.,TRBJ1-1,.,TGCGCCAGCAGCTTAAATACAGTAACTAACACTGAAGCTTTCTTT,CASSLNTVTNTEAFF
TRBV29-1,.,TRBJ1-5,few,TGCAGCGTTGGGGGCGGAGGGTCGGGTCAGCCCCAGCATTTT,CSVGGGGSGQPQHF
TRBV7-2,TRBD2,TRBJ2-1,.,TGTGCCAGCAGTTTATTAGGCGGGGGGGCTCTGAATGAGCAGTTCTTC,CASSLLGGGALNEQFF
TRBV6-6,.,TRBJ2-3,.,TGTGCCAGCAGTTACCAGGACACCACAGATACGCAGTATTTT,CASSYQDTTDTQYF
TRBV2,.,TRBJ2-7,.,TGTGCCAGCGCGGGTGCAGGGGACGAGCAGTACTTC,CASAGAGDEQYF
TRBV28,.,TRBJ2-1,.,TGTGCCAGCAGTTCCATCGAGCAGTTCTTC,CASSSIEQFF
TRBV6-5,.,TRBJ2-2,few,TGTGCCAGCGTCGGGGGGCCCGGGGAGCTGTTTTTT,CASVGGPGELFF
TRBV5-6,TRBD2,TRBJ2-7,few,TGTGCCAGCAGTTTCACGACTAGCGGGAACTACGAGCAGTACTTC,CASSFTTSGNYEQYF
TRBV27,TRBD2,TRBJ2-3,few,TGTGCCAGCAGTTTCCCGGGACTAGCTGGTACGCAGTATTTT,CASSFPGLAGTQYF
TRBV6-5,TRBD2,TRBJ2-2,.,TGTGCCAGCAGGGATAGCGGGAGAAGCACCGGGGAGCTGTTTTTT,CASRDSGRSTGELFF
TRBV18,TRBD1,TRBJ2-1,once,TGTGCCAGCTCGCCCACCCGGGACAGGCCCTTTAATCGCTCCTACAATGAGCAGTTCTTC,CASSPTRDRPFNRSYNEQFF
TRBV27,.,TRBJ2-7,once,TGTGCCAGCAGTTTAGACCGGGTGGCCGAGCAGTACTTC,CASSLDRVAEQYF
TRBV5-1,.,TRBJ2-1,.,TGCGCCAGCAGCCGCAAACAGAGAGTAGAGCAGTTCTTC,CASSRKQRVEQFF
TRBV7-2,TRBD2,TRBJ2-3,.,TGTGCCAGCAGCTCAATAGCGGGGGGACGCACAGATACGCAGTATTTT,CASSSIAGGRTDTQYF
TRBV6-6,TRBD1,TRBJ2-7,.,TGTGCCAGCAGTTACTCACAGGGGGGAACCTACGAGCAGTACTTC,CASSYSQGGTYEQYF
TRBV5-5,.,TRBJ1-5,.,TGTGCCAGCAGCTTGCTCAGGGAGAGAAACAATCAGCCCCAGCATTTT,CASSLLRERNNQPQHF
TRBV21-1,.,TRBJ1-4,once,TGTGCCAGCAGCGGACAGCCCTTTAATGAAAAACTGTTTTTT,CASSGQPFNEKLFF
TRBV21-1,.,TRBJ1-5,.,TGTGCCAGCAGCAACGTCCGCCCGGAGAAAAGCAATCAGCCCCAGCATTTT,CASSNVRPEKSNQPQHF
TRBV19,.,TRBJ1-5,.,TGTGCCAGTAGTGACACCTTACCCAATCAGCCCCAGCATTTT,CASSDTLPNQPQHF
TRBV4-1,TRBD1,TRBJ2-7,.,TGCGCCAGCAGCCAAGATCGGGACAGAGGAATGGAGCAGTACTTC,CASSQDRDRGMEQYF
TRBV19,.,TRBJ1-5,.,TGTGCCAGTAGTTGGGGGGGGGTTTATAGCAATCAGCCCCAGCATTTT,CASSWGGVYSNQPQHF
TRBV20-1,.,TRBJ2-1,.,TGCAGTGCTAGATGGGAACGAGGGCAGTTCTTC,CSARWERGQFF
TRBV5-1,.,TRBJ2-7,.,TGCGCCAGCAGCTTGGCCGGGACTTCAAGTTACGAGCAGTACTTC,CASSLAGTSSYEQYF
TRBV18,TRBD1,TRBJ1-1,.,TGTGCCAGCTCACCCCCGGGACAGGTTGTGGGGAACACTGAAGCTTTCTTT,CASSPPGQVVGNTEAFF
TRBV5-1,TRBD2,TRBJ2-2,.,TGCGCCAGCAGCCTGGGACTAGCGGCGAACACCGGGGAGCTGTTTTTT,CASSLGLAANTGELFF
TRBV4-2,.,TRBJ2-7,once,TGTGCCAGCAGCCAAGATGGGGCGGGATCCTACGAGCAGTACTTC,CASSQDGAGSYEQYF
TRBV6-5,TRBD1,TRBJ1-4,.,TGTGCCGCGCGCGGGACAGAAAATGAAAAACTGTTTTTT,CAARGTENEKLFF
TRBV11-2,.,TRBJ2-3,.,TGTGCCAGCAGCGTACGGGGTGCTAGCACAGATACGCAGTATTTT,CASSVRGASTDTQYF
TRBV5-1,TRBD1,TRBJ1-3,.,TGCGCCAGCAGCCAAGGGACAGCCGGAAACACCATATATTTT,CASSQGTAGNTIYF
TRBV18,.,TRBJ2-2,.,TGTGCCAGCTCACCCAGGAGGGACACTAACACCGGGGAGCTGTTTTTT,CASSPRRDTNTGELFF
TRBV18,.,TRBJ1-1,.,TGTGCCAGCTCACCGTTGGATGGAGGGGACATTGAAGCTTTCTTT,CASSPLDGGDIEAFF
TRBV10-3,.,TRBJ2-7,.,TGTGCCATCAGTGAGGGGGCTGGGGGCGAGCAGTACTTC,CAISEGAGGEQYF
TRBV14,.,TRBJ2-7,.,TGTGCCAGCAGCCAGGCTTGGGGTGAGCAGTACTTC,CASSQAWGEQYF
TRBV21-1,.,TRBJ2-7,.,TGTGCCCCGGGGCCGAGTTACGAGCAGTACTTC,CAPGPSYEQYF
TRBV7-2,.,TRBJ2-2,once,TGTGCCAGCAGCTTACAGGGGGGACCGAACACCGGGGAGCTGTTTTTT,CASSLQGGPNTGELFF